The clone carrying this T cell receptor (beta chain) appeared a single time. Its antigen is not known. The junction and the germline gene differ at one end; a read error may be behind it. The PCR contained 60 Vbeta and 13 Jbeta primers. Data came from immunoSEQ multiplex PCR; TCRdb stores just in-frame clones and leaves some out. The sample gives about 190,000 clones, about four fifths of which show up once; about 0.25% is in the top ten. The data derive from a study of cytomegalovirus exposure and HLA in healthy donors. Study conclusions and caveats: Most TCR sequences were seen very rarely across donors, but some public TCRs occurred in many.

This receptor was identified in a boy between 10 and 17 years old in good health and CMV-seronegative. Sequencing was done on a sample of PBMCs.

DNA for the CDR3: TGTGCCAGCAGCGCGACGGGGAGGAACTCTGAAGCTTTCTTT. Its protein is CASSATGRNSEAFF. The gene calls are TRBV9 and TRBJ1-1, with unresolved D. The CDR3 has 14 residues. Germline V gene lookup returns CDR1 SGDLS and CDR2 YYNGEE.